This T cell receptor (beta chain) stems from a study of blood T cell repertoires in COVID-19. Whole-study context: PBMCs, B-cell-depleted T cells, or T cells provided the cDNA or gDNA that made up the material.

Sequencing was performed with immunoSEQ multiplex PCR; in TCRdb, only in-frame clones are kept and a portion is missing. The table lists about 240,000 clones, roughly four fifths of them singletons, with around 9.6% in the top ten. Trimming left V 2 bases short and J 5 bases short, with 15 bases between. The CDR3 has 15 residues. The germline V gene encodes CDR1 MNHEY and CDR2 SVGEGT. The receptor's source is a woman of 80 years or more with acute or convalescent COVID-19. The rearrangement uses TRBV6-2 or TRBV6-3 and TRBJ2-5; possible D gene TRBD1, 6 bases. The sample comprised peripheral blood. CDR3 coding DNA: TGTGCCAGCAGTTACGGGGGCTTGCCCCAGGAGACCCAGTACTTC. This encodes CASSYGGLPQETQYF.